The clone carrying this TCR beta chain was counted a few times. The data derive from a study of early T cells in non-severe SARS-CoV-2 infection. About the study: The input, bulk RNA from unsorted whole blood, was sequenced, and chains were unpaired.

The ends were cut back, 4 bases at V and 13 bases at J, with 25 bases in the middle. CDR3 size: 15 residues. The germline V gene has CDR1 LNHDA and CDR2 SQIVND (reference sequence). Each CDR3 protein gets one entry after TCRdb re-called the 5' RACE reads with MiXCR. The sample has about 61,000 distinct CDR3 sequences; 11% are singletons. Source material: whole blood. The TCR was taken from an adult who was a healthcare worker with PCR-confirmed SARS-CoV-2 infection or an uninfected control (not recorded which). The chain has TRBV19 and TRBJ1-1; D may be TRBD1 (6 bases). CDR3 sequence reads: CASSTQKGGLSGNFF. In DNA form, the CDR3 reads TGTGCCAGTAGTACCCAAAAGGGGGGACTCTCCGGTAATTTCTTT.